This T cell receptor (beta chain) came from a study of shared clonotypes between healthy human individuals. Study-wide background: Those who served as donors were two women and three men between the ages of 18 and 49.

Study-wide findings and caveats: The small donor group covered limited genetic and exposure diversity.

This clone came up once. What it binds is not known. TCRdb keeps only in-frame clones here, not all; method: immunoSEQ multiplex PCR. The table records some 2,400,000 clones, around 95% of them present only once. The germline V and J ends were trimmed by 3 bases and 2 bases, with 6 bases remaining between them. This CDR3 is built from 13 residues. Per germline, CDR1 KGHSH and CDR2 LQKENI. The receptor's source is a man aged 18-30 years in good health. The sequenced sample consisted of naive CD4+ T cells sorted from blood. Stated subset: CD45RA+ positively selected. The chain joins TRBV18 to TRBJ2-3; D unresolved. CDR3 DNA: TGTGCCAGCTCACCGGGCATCACAGATACGCAGTATTTT. Protein sequence: CASSPGITDTQYF.